The entry that follows covers one TCR beta chain sequence. What it recognizes is unknown. What was sequenced were expressed TCRB transcripts, since all of the isolated RNA had been reverse transcribed. Assay used: immunoSEQ multiplex PCR; TCRdb lists only in-frame clones, some missing. This table holds about 650,000 clones, around 12% found once. The data are from a study of beta chain features in type 1 diabetes. Study details: Age, gender, cell numbers and subset yield matched between patients and controls. Investigators examined around 110 million sorted cells across all samples.

General study findings and limits: All four CD4+ subsets from Type 1 diabetes patients carried moderately but significantly shorter TCRB CDR3s.

This CDR3 contains 15 residues. V was clipped by 5 bases and J by 4 bases, with 15 bases between them. Germline V gives CDR1 MNHEY, CDR2 SMNVEV (reference sequence). The receptor was isolated from a man aged 25-45 years with type 1 diabetes. The V gene is TRBV27, the J gene TRBJ1-5, with D perhaps matching TRBD1 (5 bases). Sequenced input: naive CD4+ T cells from blood. CDR3 DNA: TGTGCCAGCAGTGCCGGGACGGCCGGAAATCAGCCCCAGCATTTT. It encodes CASSAGTAGNQPQHF.